What follows are 32 T cell receptor beta chains derived from one specimen sequenced in a study of CXCR3-negative and CXCR3-positive naive CD8 T cells. Study conclusions and caveats: Researchers report that CXCR3-positive naive cells carry more hydrophobic TRB CDR3s than CXCR3-negative naive cells.

Which antigens these TCRs recognize remains unknown. Libraries were UMI-labeled 5' RACE TRB cDNA. Using the 5' RACE reads, TCRdb records one entry per CDR3 protein without DNA. The sample includes roughly 120,000 distinct CDR3 sequences. The sequencing sample was made of naive CXCR3+ CD8+ T cells from blood. Stated subset: CD45RO-CCR7+CD27+CD95- naive CD8+ T cells expressing CXCR3 (TNR3+). Every receptor here comes from a human donor in good health. Some clones in this sample may be carry-over from other donors' samples.

The chain employs TRBV20-1 and TRBJ2-1; TCRdb gives TRBD1 as the D gene, but with no DNA this cannot be confirmed. In germline, CDR1 is DFQATT, CDR2 SNEGSKA (reference sequence). This CDR3 is 14 amino acids long. The CDR3 sequence: CSARSGGGYNEQFF.

The gene calls are TRBV5-1 and TRBJ2-2. Germline V lookup: CDR1 SGHRS, CDR2 YFSETQ. The CDR3 covers 15 residues. CDR3: CASSLASTNAGELFF. Looking up the rest from reference TRBV5-1 and TRBJ2-2 gives the full variable domain: KAGVTQTPRYLIKTRGQQVTLSCSPISGHRSVSWYQQTPGQGLQFLFEYFSETQRNKGNFPGRFSGRQFSNSRSEMNVSTLELGDSALYLCASSLASTNAGELFFGEGSRLTVL.

The genes are TRBV25-1 and TRBJ2-7; the TCRdb D gene call, TRBD1, has no DNA to confirm it. CDR3 length: 14 residues. Germline lookup yields CDR1 MGHDK and CDR2 SYGVNS. The CDR3 loop is CASSESDRLDEQYF.

This chain links TRBV4-1 with TRBJ2-1; the TCRdb call, TRBD2, lacks DNA for checking. The CDR3 runs to 13 residues. Per germline, CDR1 MGHRA and CDR2 YSYEKL. The CDR3 region is CASSPIAGNEQFF.

The rearrangement links TRBV11-1 to TRBJ2-5; without DNA, the TCRdb call of TRBD1 cannot be checked. The V gene's germline CDR1 is SGHAT and CDR2 FQDESV (reference sequence). This CDR3 has 15 residues. The CDR3 here is CASSLVGTGQETQYF.

The chain recombines TRBV13 with TRBJ1-2; the TRBD1 assignment by TCRdb is unverifiable without DNA. There are 16 residues in the CDR3. CDR1 and CDR2 from the germline V gene are PRHDT and FYEKMQ (reference sequence). The CDR3 reads CASSSPPGGGGDGYTF.

The chain is built from TRBV15 and TRBJ2-7; the D call of TRBD1 rests on TCRdb alone, since no DNA is present to check it. The germline CDR1 and CDR2 sequences are LNHNV and YYDKDF (reference sequence). This CDR3 comprises 17 residues. The CDR3 is CATSRVPWTGGEYEQYF.

The V call is TRBV4-1, the J call TRBJ2-7; TCRdb returns TRBD1, unconfirmable since there is no DNA. From germline, CDR1 is MGHRA and CDR2 YSYEKL. The length of the CDR3 is 15 residues. The CDR3 loop reads CASSHPGQSSYEQYF.

The chain combines TRBV6-6 with TRBJ1-2; TCRdb indicates TRBD1, and absent DNA this call remains unverified. Germline assignment: CDR1 MNHNY and CDR2 SVGAGI (reference sequence). CDR3 length equals 17 residues. CDR3 protein: CASSYSISDRTNYGYTF.

The V gene is TRBV6-5, the J gene TRBJ2-2. CDR1 and CDR2 (germline): MNHEY, SVGAGI. The CDR3 has 11 amino acids. The CDR3 loop is CASTGYGELFF.

This chain uses TRBV28 with TRBJ2-7; TCRdb lists TRBD1, though no DNA is available to test this call. The CDR3 is made up of 13 amino acids. Germline V gene lookup returns CDR1 MDHEN and CDR2 SYDVKM. CDR3 sequence reads: CASSLPTGDEQYF. Full variable domain (outside the CDR3, taken from reference TRBV28 and TRBJ2-7): DVKVTQSSRYLVKRTGEKVFLECVQDMDHENMFWYRQDPGLGLRLIYFSYDVKMKEKGDIPEGYSVSREKKERFSLILESASTNQTSMYLCASSLPTGDEQYFGPGTRLTVT.

This sequence joins TRBV7-9 and TRBJ1-1. Germline CDR1 and CDR2: SEHNR and FQNEAQ (reference sequence). The CDR3 consists of 13 residues. The CDR3 spells CASSLGWETEAFF.

The chain links TRBV28 to TRBJ2-7; the D call from TCRdb, TRBD1, cannot be confirmed without DNA. From germline, CDR1 is MDHEN and CDR2 SYDVKM. This CDR3 spans 14 amino acids. The CDR3 sequence: CASSPRTGSYEQYF. The full variable domain, its missing parts supplied by reference TRBV28 and TRBJ2-7, is DVKVTQSSRYLVKRTGEKVFLECVQDMDHENMFWYRQDPGLGLRLIYFSYDVKMKEKGDIPEGYSVSREKKERFSLILESASTNQTSMYLCASSPRTGSYEQYFGPGTRLTVT.

The CDR3 loop reads CASSQGVVETQYF. This chain links TRBV4-1 with TRBJ2-5; TCRdb returns TRBD1, unconfirmable since there is no DNA. The CDR3 is 13 residues long. Per the germline V gene, CDR1 is MGHRA and CDR2 is YSYEKL.

The chain carries TRBV7-9 and TRBJ2-1; as DNA is missing, the TRBD1 call by TCRdb cannot be tested. CDR3 size: 15 residues. The germline V gene encodes CDR1 SEHNR and CDR2 FQNEAQ (reference sequence). CDR3: CASSLAEDSLNEQFF. Together with reference TRBV7-9 and TRBJ2-1, the CDR3 gives the full variable domain: DTGVSQNPRHKITKRGQNVTFRCDPISEHNRLYWYRQTLGQGPEFLTYFQNEAQLEKSRLLSDRFSAERPKGSFSTLEIQRTEQGDSAMYLCASSLAEDSLNEQFFGPGTRLTVL.

The rearrangement uses TRBV7-6 and TRBJ2-1; TCRdb's D gene call, TRBD2, goes unchecked for lack of DNA. The germline V gene encodes CDR1 SGHVS and CDR2 FNYEAQ. This CDR3 has 15 amino acids. The CDR3 protein is CASSPLAGAGNEQFF.

V and J are TRBV7-9 and TRBJ1-2. CDR1 is SEHNR and CDR2 is FQNEAQ in the germline V gene (reference sequence). This CDR3 spans 15 amino acids. The CDR3 protein is CASSSSEGTNYGYTF.

This chain connects TRBV29-1 to TRBJ1-1; TCRdb's assignment of TRBD1 cannot be checked, as there is no DNA. The CDR3 runs to 13 residues. Per the germline V gene, CDR1 is SQVTM and CDR2 is ANQGSEA. The CDR3 spells CSVVDGGATEAFF.

This sequence joins TRBV4-1 and TRBJ2-5; with no DNA, the TCRdb D assignment of TRBD1 cannot be verified. The CDR3 loop spans 20 amino acids. The germline gives CDR1 MGHRA, CDR2 YSYEKL. This CDR3 reads CASSQSVGQGEWTSRETQYF.

The rearrangement links TRBV12-5 to TRBJ2-3. CDR1 and CDR2 from the germline V gene are LGHNT and FRNRAP. The CDR3 contains 12 residues. CDR3 protein: CASGLSPDTQYF. Full variable domain (remainder filled in from reference TRBV12-5 and TRBJ2-3): DARVTQTPRHKVTEMGQEVTMRCQPILGHNTVFWYRQTMMQGLELLAYFRNRAPLDDSGMPKDRFSAEMPDATLATLKIQPSEPRDSAVYFCASGLSPDTQYFGPGTRLTVL.

The J gene is TRBJ2-5, the V gene TRBV10-3. Germline V lookup: CDR1 ENHRY, CDR2 SYGVKD. The CDR3 contains 14 residues. CDR3 loop: CAISGLWDKETQYF.

The chain recombines TRBV2 with TRBJ1-1; the D gene TCRdb calls, TRBD1, cannot be checked with no DNA. Looked up from germline, CDR1 is SNHLY and CDR2 is FYNNEI. The CDR3 totals 14 residues. The CDR3 loop is CASSDPTGGTEAFF.

The V gene is TRBV12-3 or TRBV12-4, the J gene TRBJ1-2. The CDR3 sequence is 11 residues long. The CDR3: CASSPIGHYTF.

The V gene is TRBV6-6, the J gene TRBJ1-5. The CDR3 is 17 amino acids. Germline V CDR1 and CDR2: MNHNY, SVGAGI (reference sequence). Here the CDR3 reads CASSWGVKGPWNQPQHF.

This chain links TRBV14 with TRBJ2-7. The CDR3 extends over 13 amino acids. Germline V lookup: CDR1 SGHDN, CDR2 FVKESK. This CDR3 reads CASSHLSGREQYF. Together with reference TRBV14 and TRBJ2-7, the CDR3 gives the full variable domain: EAGVTQFPSHSVIEKGQTVTLRCDPISGHDNLYWYRRVMGKEIKFLLHFVKESKQDESGMPNNRFLAERTGGTYSTLKVQPAELEDSGVYFCASSHLSGREQYFGPGTRLTVT.

This CDR3 is CASSWGPTYEQYF. The genes are TRBV7-6 and TRBJ2-7. CDR1 and CDR2 from the germline V gene are SGHVS and FNYEAQ. The CDR3 consists of 13 residues. Filled out from reference TRBV7-6 and TRBJ2-7, the complete variable domain reads GAGVSQSPRYKVTKRGQDVALRCDPISGHVSLYWYRQALGQGPEFLTYFNYEAQQDKSGLPNDRFSAERPEGSISTLTIQRTEQRDSAMYRCASSWGPTYEQYFGPGTRLTVT.

This sequence joins TRBV19 and TRBJ2-2. The germline V gene encodes CDR1 LNHDA and CDR2 SQIVND (reference sequence). This CDR3 has 13 residues. The CDR3 loop reads CASSIVNTGELFF.

The chain couples TRBV12-3 or TRBV12-4 to TRBJ1-5. CDR3 size: 13 residues. The CDR3 spells CASSLAIWQPQHF.

The gene calls are TRBV29-1 and TRBJ2-2; the TCRdb call, TRBD1, lacks DNA for checking. Per the germline V gene, CDR1 is SQVTM and CDR2 is ANQGSEA. The CDR3 covers 12 residues. The CDR3 reads CSADRETGELFF.

This chain joins TRBV21-1 and TRBJ1-4; without DNA, the TCRdb call of TRBD1 cannot be checked. TRBV21-1 is given as a pseudogene. The CDR3 loop spans 14 amino acids. The chain's CDR3 is CASIPGGRDEKLFF.

The chain has TRBV7-7 and TRBJ2-2; TCRdb's D call of TRBD2 is untestable without DNA. Per the germline V gene, CDR1 is SSHAT and CDR2 is FNYEAQ (reference sequence). The CDR3 loop spans 17 amino acids. The CDR3 here is CASSFNSAGPNTGELFF.

The CDR3 spells CSARDLLDTEAFF. The gene calls are TRBV20-1 and TRBJ1-1. The length of the CDR3 is 13 residues. Germline assignment: CDR1 DFQATT and CDR2 SNEGSKA (reference sequence).